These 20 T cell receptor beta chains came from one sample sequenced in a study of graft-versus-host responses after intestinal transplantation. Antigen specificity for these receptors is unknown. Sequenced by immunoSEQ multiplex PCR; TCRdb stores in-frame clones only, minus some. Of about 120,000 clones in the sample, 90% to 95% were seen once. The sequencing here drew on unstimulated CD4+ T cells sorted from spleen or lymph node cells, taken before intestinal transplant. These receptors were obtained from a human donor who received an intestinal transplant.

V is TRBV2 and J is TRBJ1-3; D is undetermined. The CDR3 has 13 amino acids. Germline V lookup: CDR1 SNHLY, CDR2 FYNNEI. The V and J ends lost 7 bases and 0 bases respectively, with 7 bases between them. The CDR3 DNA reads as TGTGCCAGCAAACAGCACTCTGGAAACACCATATATTTT. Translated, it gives CASKQHSGNTIYF.

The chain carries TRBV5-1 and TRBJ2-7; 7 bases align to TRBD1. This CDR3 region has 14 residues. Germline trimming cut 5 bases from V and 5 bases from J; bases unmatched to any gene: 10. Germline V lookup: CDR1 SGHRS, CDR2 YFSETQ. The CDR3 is CASRKETGNHEQYF. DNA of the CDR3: TGCGCCAGCAGAAAAGAGACAGGGAACCACGAGCAGTACTTC.

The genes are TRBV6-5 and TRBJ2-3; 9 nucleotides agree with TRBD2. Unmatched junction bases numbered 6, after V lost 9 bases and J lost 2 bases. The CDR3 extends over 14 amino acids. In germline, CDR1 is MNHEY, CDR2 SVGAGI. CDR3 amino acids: CASSQRGDTDTQYF. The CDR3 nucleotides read TGTGCCAGTTCCCAGCGGGGGGACACAGATACGCAGTATTTT.

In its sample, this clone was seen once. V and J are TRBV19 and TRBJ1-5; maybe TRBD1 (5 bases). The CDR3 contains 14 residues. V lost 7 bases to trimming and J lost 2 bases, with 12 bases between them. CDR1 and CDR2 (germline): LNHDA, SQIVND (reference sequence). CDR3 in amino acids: CASIEGRGNQPQHF. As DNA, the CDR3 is TGTGCCAGTATTGAGGGCAGGGGCAATCAGCCCCAGCATTTT.

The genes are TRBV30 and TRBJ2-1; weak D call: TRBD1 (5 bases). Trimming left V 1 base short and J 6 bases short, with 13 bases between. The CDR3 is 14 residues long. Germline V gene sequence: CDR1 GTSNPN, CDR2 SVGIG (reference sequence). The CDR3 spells CAWSAGQGLNEQFF. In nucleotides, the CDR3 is TGTGCCTGGAGTGCAGGCCAGGGCCTCAATGAGCAGTTCTTC.

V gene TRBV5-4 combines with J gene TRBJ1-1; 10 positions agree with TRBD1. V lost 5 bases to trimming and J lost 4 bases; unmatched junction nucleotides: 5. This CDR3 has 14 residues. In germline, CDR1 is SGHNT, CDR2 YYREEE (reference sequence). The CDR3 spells CASRAWTGGTEAFF. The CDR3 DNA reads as TGTGCCAGCAGGGCCTGGACAGGGGGCACTGAAGCTTTCTTT.

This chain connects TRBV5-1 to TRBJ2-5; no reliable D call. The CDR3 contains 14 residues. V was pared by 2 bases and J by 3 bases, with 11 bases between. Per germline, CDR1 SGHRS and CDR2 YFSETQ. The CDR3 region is CASSFRGREETQYF. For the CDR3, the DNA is TGCGCCAGCAGCTTCAGAGGCCGAGAAGAGACCCAGTACTTC.

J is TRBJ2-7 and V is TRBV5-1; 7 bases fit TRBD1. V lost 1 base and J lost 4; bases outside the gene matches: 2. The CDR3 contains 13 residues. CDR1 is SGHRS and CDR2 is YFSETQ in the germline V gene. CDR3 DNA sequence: TGCGCCAGCAGCTTGAACAGGGGTTACGAGCAGTACTTC. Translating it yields CASSLNRGYEQYF.

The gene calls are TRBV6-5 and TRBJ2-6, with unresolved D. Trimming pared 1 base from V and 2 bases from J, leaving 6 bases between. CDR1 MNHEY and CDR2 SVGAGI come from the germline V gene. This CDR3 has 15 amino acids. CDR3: CASSYLGTGANVLTF. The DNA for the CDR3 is TGTGCCAGCAGTTACTTAGGTACTGGGGCCAACGTCCTGACTTTC.

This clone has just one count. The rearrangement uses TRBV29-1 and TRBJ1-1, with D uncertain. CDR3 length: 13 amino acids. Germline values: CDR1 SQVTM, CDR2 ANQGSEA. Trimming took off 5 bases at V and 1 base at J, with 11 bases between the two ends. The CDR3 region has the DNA TGCAGCGTTCAGACTACAGCGAACACTGAAGCTTTCTTT. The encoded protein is CSVQTTANTEAFF.

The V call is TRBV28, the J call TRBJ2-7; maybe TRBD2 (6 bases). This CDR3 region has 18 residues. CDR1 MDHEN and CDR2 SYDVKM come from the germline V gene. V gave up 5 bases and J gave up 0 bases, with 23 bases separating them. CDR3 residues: CASSQSGRWGSHSYEQYF. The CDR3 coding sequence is TGTGCCAGCAGTCAATCCGGGAGATGGGGGTCTCACTCCTACGAGCAGTACTTC.

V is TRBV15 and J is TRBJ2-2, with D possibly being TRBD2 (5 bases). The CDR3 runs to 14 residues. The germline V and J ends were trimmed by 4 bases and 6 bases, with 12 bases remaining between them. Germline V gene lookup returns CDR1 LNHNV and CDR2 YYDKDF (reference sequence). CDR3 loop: CATSTDGKPGELFF. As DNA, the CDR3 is TGTGCCACCAGCACAGACGGGAAGCCCGGGGAGCTGTTTTTT.

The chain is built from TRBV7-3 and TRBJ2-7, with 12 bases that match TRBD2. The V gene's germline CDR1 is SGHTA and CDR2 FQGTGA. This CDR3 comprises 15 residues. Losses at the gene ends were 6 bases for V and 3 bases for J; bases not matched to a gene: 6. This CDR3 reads CASRSGTSGFYEQYF. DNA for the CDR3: TGTGCCAGCAGGTCCGGGACTAGCGGGTTCTACGAGCAGTACTTC. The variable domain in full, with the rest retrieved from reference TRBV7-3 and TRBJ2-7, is GAGVSQTPSNKVTEKGKYVELRCDPISGHTALYWYRQSLGQGPEFLIYFQGTGAADDSGLPNDRFFAVRPEGSVSTLKIQRTERGDSAVYLCASRSGTSGFYEQYFGPGTRLTVT.

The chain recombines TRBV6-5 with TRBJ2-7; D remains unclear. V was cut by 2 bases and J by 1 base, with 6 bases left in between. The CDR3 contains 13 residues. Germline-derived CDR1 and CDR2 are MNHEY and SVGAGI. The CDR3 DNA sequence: TGTGCCAGCAGTTACAGGATATCCTACGAGCAGTACTTC. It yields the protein CASSYRISYEQYF.

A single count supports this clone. The CDR3 spells CASSFRGANEKLFF. CDR3 bases: TGTGCCAGCAGCTTTAGGGGTGCTAATGAAAAACTGTTTTTT. The rearrangement joins TRBV5-4 to TRBJ1-4; D possibly corresponds to TRBD1 (5 bases). This CDR3 contains 14 residues. Trimming took 2 bases from V and 3 from J, leaving 8 bases between them. CDR1 and CDR2 (germline): SGHNT, YYREEE (reference sequence).

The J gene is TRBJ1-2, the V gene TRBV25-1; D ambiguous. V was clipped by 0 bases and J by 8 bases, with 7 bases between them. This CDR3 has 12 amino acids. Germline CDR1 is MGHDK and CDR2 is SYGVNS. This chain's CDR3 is CASSEYGGGYTF. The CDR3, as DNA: TGTGCCAGCAGTGAATACGGTGGGGGCTACACCTTC.

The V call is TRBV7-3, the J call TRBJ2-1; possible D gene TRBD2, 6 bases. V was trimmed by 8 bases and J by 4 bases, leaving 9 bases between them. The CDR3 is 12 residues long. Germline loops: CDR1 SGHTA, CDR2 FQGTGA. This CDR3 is CASSGTYNEQFF. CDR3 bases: TGTGCCAGCTCCGGGACTTACAATGAGCAGTTCTTC.

CDR3 coding DNA: TGTGCCAGCACCCCCTGGGGATCGGCGGGAGGCCCAAATGAGCAGTTCTTC. It specifies CASTPWGSAGGPNEQFF. The J gene is TRBJ2-1, the V gene TRBV5-5, with 8 bases lining up with TRBD2. The CDR3 covers 17 residues. Trimming cost V 6 bases and J 7 bases; bases outside gene matches: 18. Germline CDR1 and CDR2: SGHKS and YYEKEE (reference sequence).

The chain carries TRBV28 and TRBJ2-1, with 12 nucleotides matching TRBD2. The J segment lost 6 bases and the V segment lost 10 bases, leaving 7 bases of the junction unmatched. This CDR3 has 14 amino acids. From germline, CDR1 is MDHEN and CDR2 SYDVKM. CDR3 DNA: TGTGCCAACAGACTAGCGGGAGAAAGCAATGAGCAGTTCTTC. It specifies CANRLAGESNEQFF.

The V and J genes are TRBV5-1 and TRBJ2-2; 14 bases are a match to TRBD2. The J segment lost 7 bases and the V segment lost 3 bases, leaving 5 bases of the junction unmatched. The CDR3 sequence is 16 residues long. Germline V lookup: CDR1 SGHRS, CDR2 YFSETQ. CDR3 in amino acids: CASSSGTSGSFGELFF. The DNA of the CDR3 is TGCGCCAGCAGCTCCGGGACTAGCGGGAGTTTCGGGGAGCTGTTTTTT.